The clone carrying this TCR beta chain was picked up one time. The antigen remains unidentified. The data derive from a study of a mutant IDH1 vaccine in newly diagnosed glioma. Study at large: First vaccine doses came 4-6 weeks after radiotherapy alone, or with temozolomide cycles. Of the patients given treatment, roughly 62% were male and 37.5% were female, and a mean age of about 44 years was recorded.

The germline V and J ends were trimmed by 4 bases and 5 bases, with 16 bases remaining between them. The germline CDR1 and CDR2 sequences are PRHDT and FYEKMQ (reference sequence). The CDR3 runs 15 residues. This sample's time point: week 11, during vaccination. The investigators gave 300 ug of mutant IDH1 20-mer peptide in each vaccine dose, together with topical imiquimod. TCRdb's table, derived via immunoSEQ multiplex PCR, lists solely in-frame clones and lacks some. The repertoire includes fewer than 70,000 clones, approximately 80% of them detected once, and around 3.3% sits in the top ten. The genes are TRBV13 and TRBJ2-3, with D perhaps matching TRBD1 (6 bases). Sequences were derived from PBMCs, sampled from a glioma patient whose treatment included an IDH1 peptide vaccine. This clonotype was obtained from a man in his thirties or forties with glioma. The CDR3 here is CASSSAGVERDTQYF. As DNA, the CDR3 is TGTGCCAGCAGCTCTGCAGGGGTGGAACGAGATACGCAGTATTTT.